Below, one T cell receptor beta chain is given with its context. Its antigen is currently unknown. PCR was performed using 60 Vbeta and 13 Jbeta primers. Some clones are missing from TCRdb's copy, which holds only in-frame ones; the method was immunoSEQ multiplex PCR. The sample lists about 200,000 clones; 70% to 80% were seen once. The source of the sample is a study of cytomegalovirus exposure and HLA in healthy donors. Overall study findings and caveats: Follow-up analysis seemed to connect common viral pathogens with several of the most significant clusters identified.

CDR1 is MDHEN, CDR2 SYDVKM, per germline. The CDR3 consists of 13 residues. The sequence was collected from a woman under 40 in good health and CMV-seronegative. The chain joins TRBV28 to TRBJ1-1; possible D gene TRBD1, 5 bases. Sequenced input: PBMCs. The CDR3 sequence is CALGGRGDTEAFF. CDR3 in DNA: TGTGCTCTCGGGGGACGGGGGGACACTGAAGCTTTCTTT.